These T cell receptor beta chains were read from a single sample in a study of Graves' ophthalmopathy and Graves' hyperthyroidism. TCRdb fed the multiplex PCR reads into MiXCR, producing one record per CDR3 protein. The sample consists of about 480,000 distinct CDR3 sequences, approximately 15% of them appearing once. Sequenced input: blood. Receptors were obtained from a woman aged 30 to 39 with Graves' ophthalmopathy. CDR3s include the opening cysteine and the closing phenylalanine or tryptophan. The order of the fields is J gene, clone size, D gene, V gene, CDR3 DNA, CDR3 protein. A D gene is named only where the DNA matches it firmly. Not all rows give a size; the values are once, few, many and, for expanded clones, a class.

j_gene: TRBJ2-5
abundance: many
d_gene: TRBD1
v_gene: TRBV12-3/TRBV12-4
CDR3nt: TGTGCCAGCAGCGGGACAGGGGGCGCGGAGCAAGAGACCCAGTACTTC
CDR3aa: CASSGTGGAEQETQYF

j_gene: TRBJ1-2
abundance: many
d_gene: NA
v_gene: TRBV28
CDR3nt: TGTGCCAGCAGTTTCAGCACTAATGGCTACACCTTC
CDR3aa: CASSFSTNGYTF

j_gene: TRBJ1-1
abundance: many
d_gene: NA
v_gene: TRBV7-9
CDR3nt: TGTGCCAGCAGCCCCACCCCTATGAACACTGAAGCTTTCTTT
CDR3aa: CASSPTPMNTEAFF

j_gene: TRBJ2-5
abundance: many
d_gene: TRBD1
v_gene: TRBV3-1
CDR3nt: TGTGCCAGCAGCCAAGGGGCAGGGGGCGGAAGGGAGACCCAGTACTTC
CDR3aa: CASSQGAGGGRETQYF

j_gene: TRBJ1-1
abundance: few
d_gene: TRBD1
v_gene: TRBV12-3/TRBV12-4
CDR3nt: TGTGCCAGCAGGGGACAGGGGATGGCTGAAGCTTTCTTT
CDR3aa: CASRGQGMAEAFF

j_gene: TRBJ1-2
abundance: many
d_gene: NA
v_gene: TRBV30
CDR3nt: TGTGCCTGGAACCGACCAGGAGACTATGGCTACACCTTC
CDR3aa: CAWNRPGDYGYTF

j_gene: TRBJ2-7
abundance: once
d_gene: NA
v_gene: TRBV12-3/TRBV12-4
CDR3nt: TGTGCCAGCAGCACCGTACGGGTCAAGACCTACGATCAGTACTTC
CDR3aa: CASSTVRVKTYDQYF

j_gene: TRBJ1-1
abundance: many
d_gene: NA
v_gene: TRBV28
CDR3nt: TGTGCCAGCAGTCTTTCGAGGATGGTGAACACTGAAGCTTTCTTT
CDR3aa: CASSLSRMVNTEAFF

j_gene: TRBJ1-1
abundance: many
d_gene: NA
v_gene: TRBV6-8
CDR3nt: TGTGCCAGCAGTTACCGTCTCGGCTGGGGTTGGAACACTGAAGCTTTCTTT
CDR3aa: CASSYRLGWGWNTEAFF

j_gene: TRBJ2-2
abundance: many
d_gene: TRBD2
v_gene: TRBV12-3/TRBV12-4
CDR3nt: TGTGCCAGCAGCCTAGCGGGAGGGCTAATCGGGGAGCTGTTTTTT
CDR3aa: CASSLAGGLIGELFF

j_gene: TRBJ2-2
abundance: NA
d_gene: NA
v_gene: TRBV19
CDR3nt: TGTGCCAGTAGTCCCCCCACTCTCACCGGGGAGCTGTTTTTT
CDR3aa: CASSPPTLTGELFF

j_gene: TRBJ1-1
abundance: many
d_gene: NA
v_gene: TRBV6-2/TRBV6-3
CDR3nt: TGTGCCAGCAGTGGGAGGGAGGCGATTTACATTGAAGCTTTCTTT
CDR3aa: CASSGREAIYIEAFF

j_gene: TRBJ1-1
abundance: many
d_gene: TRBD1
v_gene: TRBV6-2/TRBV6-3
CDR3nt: TGTGCCAGCAGTCCCGGGACAGGGAGGCGGACTGAAGCTTTCTTT
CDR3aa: CASSPGTGRRTEAFF

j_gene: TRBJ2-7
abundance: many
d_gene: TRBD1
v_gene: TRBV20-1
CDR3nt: TGCAGTGCTAGAGATACGGGACAGTCTTACCCCAGCTCCTACGAGCAGTACTTC
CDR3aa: CSARDTGQSYPSSYEQYF

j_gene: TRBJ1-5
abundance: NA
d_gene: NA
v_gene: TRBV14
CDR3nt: TGTGCCAGATTTGGTCAGCCCCAGCATTTT
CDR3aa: CARFGQPQHF

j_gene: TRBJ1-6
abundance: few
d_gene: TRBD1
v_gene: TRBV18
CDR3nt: TGTGCCAGCTCACCGGGACAGAATTCACCCCTCCACTTT
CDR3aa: CASSPGQNSPLHF

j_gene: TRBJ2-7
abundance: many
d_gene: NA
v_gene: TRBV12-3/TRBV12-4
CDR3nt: TGTGCCAGCAGTCTTCACGGGGGCTCCTACGAGCAGTACTTC
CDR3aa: CASSLHGGSYEQYF

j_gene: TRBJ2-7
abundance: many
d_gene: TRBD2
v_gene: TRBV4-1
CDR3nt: TGCGCCAGCAGCCTCAGAGGCCCTAGCGGGAGGACTGACGACGAGCAGTACTTC
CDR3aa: CASSLRGPSGRTDDEQYF

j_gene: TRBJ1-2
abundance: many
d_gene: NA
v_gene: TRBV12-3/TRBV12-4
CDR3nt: TGTGCCAGCAGTTTAGAACTCGTGGCCAATGGCTACACCTTC
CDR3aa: CASSLELVANGYTF

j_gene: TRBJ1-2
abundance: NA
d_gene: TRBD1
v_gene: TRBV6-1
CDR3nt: TGTGCCAGTCGACCGGGACAGCGCTATGGCTACACCTTC
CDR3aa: CASRPGQRYGYTF

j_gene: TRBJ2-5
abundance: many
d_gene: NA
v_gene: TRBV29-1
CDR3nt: TGCAGCGTTGAAGATCAGGCGGGGGCAGTTGTTAAGACCCAGTACTTC
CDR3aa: CSVEDQAGAVVKTQYF

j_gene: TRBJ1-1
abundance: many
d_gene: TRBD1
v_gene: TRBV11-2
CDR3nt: TGTGCCAGCAGCTTAGATTCTGGAGGGACAGGGACTAGAGCTTTCTTT
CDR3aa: CASSLDSGGTGTRAFF

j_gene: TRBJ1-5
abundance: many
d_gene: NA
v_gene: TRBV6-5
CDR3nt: TGTGCCAGCAGTTACGGAAGGGGTGTTGGCAATCAGCCCCAGCATTTT
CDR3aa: CASSYGRGVGNQPQHF

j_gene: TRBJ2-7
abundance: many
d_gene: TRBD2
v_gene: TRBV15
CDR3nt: TGTGCCACCAGCAGAGAGGCTAGCGGGTACTACGAGCAGTACTTC
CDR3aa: CATSREASGYYEQYF

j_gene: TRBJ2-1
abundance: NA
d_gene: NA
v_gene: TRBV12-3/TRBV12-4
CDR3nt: TGTGCCAGCAGCTCTCAGAGCAATGAGCAGTTCTTC
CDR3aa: CASSSQSNEQFF

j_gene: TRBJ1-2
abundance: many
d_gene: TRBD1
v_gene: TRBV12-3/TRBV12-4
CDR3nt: TGTGCCAGCAGTTTCTCCGGAACCGGGACAGGGTCTAACTATGGCTACACCTTC
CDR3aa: CASSFSGTGTGSNYGYTF

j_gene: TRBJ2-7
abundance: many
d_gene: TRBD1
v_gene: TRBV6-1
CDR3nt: TGTGCCAGCAGCCGGAGGACAGGGAACTACGAGCAGTACTTC
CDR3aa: CASSRRTGNYEQYF

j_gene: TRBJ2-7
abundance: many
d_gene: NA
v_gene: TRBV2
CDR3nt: TGTGCCAGCAGTGCGGATACCACTAGCCCCCACGAGCAGTACTTC
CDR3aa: CASSADTTSPHEQYF